Below, one TCR beta chain is given with its context. Its target is not known. A multiplex PCR was run with 60 Vbeta primers and 13 Jbeta primers. Clones were read by immunoSEQ multiplex PCR, and TCRdb kept only the in-frame ones, dropping some. The data hold some 110,000 clones, with around 86% observed a single time. The record originates from a study of cytomegalovirus exposure and HLA in healthy donors. V dropped 5 bases and J dropped 5; count of bases not matched to a gene: 6. Per germline, CDR1 LNHDA and CDR2 SQIVND (reference sequence). The CDR3 consists of 14 residues. Whole-study findings and limits: Cytomegalovirus association was assigned to approximately 180 TCR beta chains.

Sequenced: PBMCs. This sequence originates from a man aged 25-45 years in good health and CMV-seropositive. The chain joins TRBV19 to TRBJ1-5; TRBD1 matches 7 bases. Written as DNA, the CDR3 is TGTGCCAGTAGTCCGGGACAGCGTTATCAGCCCCAGCATTTT. This translates into CASSPGQRYQPQHF.